This TCR beta chain emerged from a study of CD8 T cells in Susac syndrome. Study outcomes and limitations: In its TCR sequencing and HLA analysis, the study acknowledged that the number of individuals was relatively small.

For this clonotype: The antigen remains unidentified.

When the RNA was reverse transcribed, random hexamers were used with an input of about 0.5 to 1 ug. Across 54 Vbeta and 13 Jbeta, immunoSEQ multiplex PCR amplified TCR beta CDR3. TCRdb reprocessed the immunoSEQ multiplex PCR reads via MiXCR and lists one record per CDR3 protein. The sample consists of some 300,000 distinct CDR3 sequences, approximately 90% of them appearing once. The authors carried out high-throughput sequencing of TCR beta. They applied it to CD8+ and CD4+ T cells obtained from blood. Negative isolation yielded the CD8+ and CD4+ T cells, while FACS enriched the TEMRA cells. Germline CDR1 LGHNA, CDR2 YSLEER. CDR3 length equals 15 residues. V gave up 3 bases and J gave up 4 bases, with 16 bases separating them.

The rearrangement uses TRBV4-3 and TRBJ2-7; D might be TRBD2 (6 bases). Material for sequencing was CD8+ T cells from PBMCs. The sequence came from a human donor with multiple sclerosis. For the CDR3, the DNA is TGCGCCAGCAGCCAGTCGCTAGCGCCGGGATACGAGCAGTACTTC. Its protein product is CASSQSLAPGYEQYF.